These 16 T cell receptor beta chains were sequenced from one sample in a study of T cells in localized non-small cell lung cancer. TCRdb keeps only in-frame clones here, not all; method: immunoSEQ multiplex PCR. The repertoire holds around 25,000 clones, with approximately 83% as singletons. Sequencing used peripheral blood, obtained before any cancer treatment. The origin of the receptors is a male donor aged 60 or older with stage II squamous cell lung carcinoma.

The chain carries TRBV14 and TRBJ2-7; tentatively, D is TRBD2 (6 bases). The CDR3 runs 15 residues. Trimming shortened V by 4 bases and J by 1 base, and 14 bases separated the two germline ends. Germline V gene data show CDR1 as SGHDN and CDR2 as FVKESK. CDR3 region: CASSLFGGVSYEQYF. The DNA for the CDR3 is TGTGCCAGCAGCCTGTTTGGAGGGGTTTCCTACGAGCAGTACTTC.

V is TRBV18 and J is TRBJ1-5, with D unresolved. Germline-derived CDR1 and CDR2 are KGHSH and LQKENI. The V end lost 0 bases, the J end lost 5 bases, and 11 bases lay between the germline ends. This CDR3 region has 15 residues. This chain's CDR3 is CASSPPGPPDQPQHF. DNA for the CDR3: TGTGCCAGCTCACCACCGGGCCCCCCAGATCAGCCCCAGCATTTT.

The chain joins TRBV6-6 to TRBJ1-6; D is perhaps TRBD1 (6 bases). CDR1 and CDR2 (germline): MNHNY, SVGAGI (reference sequence). Deletions cut 1 base from V and 10 bases from J, with 11 bases between. The CDR3 is 14 amino acids. Here the CDR3 DNA reads TGTGCCAGCAGTTACTTAAGGGGGAGCTCACCCCTCCACTTT. Its protein product is CASSYLRGSSPLHF.

The rearrangement uses TRBV7-8 and TRBJ2-4; 11 bases agree with TRBD2. CDR3 length equals 18 residues. Looked up from germline, CDR1 is SGHVS and CDR2 is FQNEAQ. The junction had 12 bases not matched to a gene; V was cut back by 5 bases and J by 3 bases. CDR3 sequence reads: CASSILAGEGLGKNIQYF. In DNA, the CDR3 is TGTGCCAGCAGCATACTAGCGGGAGAAGGTTTAGGCAAAAACATTCAGTACTTC.

This clone occurred once. The CDR3 DNA reads as TGTGCCAGCACCCCGGCAGGGGGTGAGAATGAGCAGTTCTTC. Protein: CASTPAGGENEQFF. The V call is TRBV28, the J call TRBJ2-1, with 7 nucleotides matching TRBD1. The CDR3 sequence is 14 residues long. Losses at the gene ends were 7 bases for V and 7 bases for J; bases not matched to a gene: 10. Germline V gives CDR1 MDHEN, CDR2 SYDVKM.

The chain joins TRBV19 to TRBJ2-5; 8 bases are shared with TRBD1. Germline trimming cut 10 bases from V and 0 bases from J; bases unmatched to any gene: 10. The CDR3 consists of 15 residues. Germline V gives CDR1 LNHDA, CDR2 SQIVND (reference sequence). The CDR3 DNA is TGTGCCACATCGGAGGGACAGGTTTACCAAGAGACCCAGTACTTC. Translated, it gives CATSEGQVYQETQYF.

This rearrangement joins TRBV11-3 to TRBJ2-6; D is undetermined. V was pared by 3 bases and J by 0 bases, with 6 bases between. Looked up from germline, CDR1 is SGHNT and CDR2 is YENEEA. This CDR3 is built from 15 residues. CDR3 protein: CASSFPRSGANVLTF. The CDR3 DNA reads as TGTGCCAGCAGCTTTCCCCGCTCTGGGGCCAACGTCCTGACTTTC. Drawing the rest from reference TRBV11-3 and TRBJ2-6, the complete variable domain is EAGVVQSPRYKIIEKKQPVAFWCNPISGHNTLYWYLQNLGQGPELLIRYENEEAVDDSQLPKDRFSAERLKGVDSTLKIQPAELGDSAVYLCASSFPRSGANVLTFGAGSRLTVL.

V usage is TRBV9 and J usage is TRBJ2-7; 9 nucleotides match TRBD2. Per germline, CDR1 SGDLS and CDR2 YYNGEE. After removal of 1 base from V and 2 bases from J, the junction contained 4 bases not matched to a gene. This CDR3 is built from 15 residues. CDR3 coding DNA: TGTGCCAGCAGCGTAACAGCGGGGGGTCCCTACGAGCAGTACTTC. It translates to CASSVTAGGPYEQYF.

The rearrangement joins TRBV10-3 to TRBJ2-5; tentative D call: TRBD2 (5 bases). The CDR3 loop spans 12 amino acids. Trimming cost V 9 bases and J 7 bases, with 15 bases left between them. Germline assignment: CDR1 ENHRY and CDR2 SYGVKD. The DNA for the CDR3 is TGTGCCATAGGAGACTTCCGGGGGACCCAGTACTTC. This sequence encodes CAIGDFRGTQYF.

This chain's CDR3 is CASSLVGGPLHF. Here the CDR3 DNA reads TGTGCCAGCAGCTTAGTAGGAGGCCCCCTCCACTTT. The chain carries TRBV7-9 and TRBJ1-6; no firm D call. In germline, CDR1 is SEHNR, CDR2 FQNEAQ (reference sequence). Between the trimmed V and J ends, which lost 1 base and 13 bases, there was a span of 8 bases. This CDR3 region has 12 residues.

This chain's CDR3 is CASSYYRGIKQFF. In DNA form, the CDR3 reads TGTGCCAGCAGCTACTACAGGGGTATTAAGCAGTTCTTC. The rearrangement joins TRBV6-1 to TRBJ2-1, with 7 bases that match TRBD1. CDR1 and CDR2 from the germline V gene are MNHNS and SASEGT. There are 13 residues in the CDR3. J gave up 11 bases and V 6 bases, and 10 bases lay outside the gene matches.

The CDR3 coding sequence is TGTGCCATCAGTGAGCCAGGACGTGGACAGCCCCAGCATTTT. Protein product: CAISEPGRGQPQHF. The rearrangement joins TRBV10-3 to TRBJ1-5; D not resolved. Trimming took 2 bases from V and 7 from J, leaving 12 bases between them. The CDR3 runs 14 residues. From germline, CDR1 is ENHRY and CDR2 SYGVKD.

The chain uses TRBV19 and TRBJ2-7, with TRBD1 identical over 9 bases. Trimming at V came to 1 base and at J to 5 bases, leaving 6 bases not matched to a gene. CDR1 LNHDA and CDR2 SQIVND come from the germline V gene (reference sequence). The length of the CDR3 is 15 residues. The CDR3 DNA is TGTGCCAGTAGTATAGTAGGACAGGGGACCCACGAGCAGTACTTC. It codes for CASSIVGQGTHEQYF.

V usage is TRBV6-1 and J usage is TRBJ1-1; tentative D call: TRBD1 (5 bases). The CDR3 runs to 14 residues. Germline V gene lookup returns CDR1 MNHNS and CDR2 SASEGT. Trimming removed 6 bases from V and 1 base from J, with 12 bases in between. CDR3 sequence: CASRGEGPNTEAFF. The CDR3 region has the DNA TGTGCCAGCAGGGGTGAGGGGCCGAACACTGAAGCTTTCTTT.

This chain joins TRBV6-1 and TRBJ1-2; possibly TRBD1 for D (6 bases). Germline-derived CDR1 and CDR2 are MNHNS and SASEGT. Trimming left V 7 bases short and J 5 bases short, with 20 bases between. The CDR3 is 15 amino acids. The CDR3 DNA follows: TGTGCCAGCAATTTAGAGGGGGATTTATGGTATGGCTACACCTTC. This sequence encodes CASNLEGDLWYGYTF.

V gene TRBV7-8 combines with J gene TRBJ1-5; 8 bases line up with TRBD1. Germline trimming cut 1 base from V and 2 bases from J; bases unmatched to any gene: 4. From germline, CDR1 is SGHVS and CDR2 FQNEAQ. The CDR3 is made up of 16 amino acids. The CDR3 nucleotides read TGTGCCAGCAGCTTAGTTGGACAGGGCCGCAATCAGCCCCAGCATTTT. Its translation is CASSLVGQGRNQPQHF.